These 18 T cell receptor beta chains came from one sample sequenced in a study of post-analysis software for immune sequencing data. Findings and limits, study-wide: About five TRBV segments were more frequent in patients than controls; TRBV5-6, TRBV5-1 and TRBV20-1 belonged to this group.

Prepared TCR beta cDNA libraries contained unique molecular identifiers. TCRdb re-called the PCR reads with MiXCR, one entry per CDR3 protein. The sample records hundreds of thousands of distinct CDR3 sequences, about 40% being singletons. The antigens for these receptors are not known. What was sequenced was blood. The receptors were gathered from a girl between 10 and 17 years old with multiple sclerosis.

As concerns this clonotype: The conserved closing phenylalanine or tryptophan is absent in this CDR3, likely reflecting a read error. This chain joins TRBV12-3 or TRBV12-4 and TRBJ2-1, with 14 bases fitting TRBD2. The CDR3 covers 16 residues. V lost 6 bases to trimming and J lost 2 bases; unmatched junction nucleotides: 3. This chain's CDR3 is CASSSTSGGAYNEQFS. CDR3 nucleotides: TGTGCCAGCAGCTCGACTAGCGGGGGGGCCTACAATGAGCAGTTCTCC.

CDR3 residues: CASSLGGRAPDTQYF. CDR3 DNA: TGTGCCAGCAGTTTGGGCGGGAGGGCCCCAGATACGCAGTATTTT. The chain carries TRBV12-3 or TRBV12-4 and TRBJ2-3, with 9 nucleotides matching TRBD2. This CDR3 region has 15 residues. V shed 3 bases and J 4 bases; nucleotides not matched to a gene: 5.

This rearrangement joins TRBV12-3 or TRBV12-4 to TRBJ1-1; D gene uncertain. V was trimmed by 3 bases and J by 1 base, leaving 3 bases between them. This CDR3 comprises 12 residues. The CDR3 region has the DNA TGTGCCAGCAGTTTCTCGAACACTGAAGCTTTCTTT. Translated: CASSFSNTEAFF.

This rearrangement joins TRBV5-1 to TRBJ2-3; tentative D call: TRBD2 (6 bases). CDR3 length equals 15 residues. The germline V and J ends were trimmed by 0 bases and 5 bases, with 13 bases remaining between them. Germline V gene lookup returns CDR1 SGHRS and CDR2 YFSETQ. The CDR3 loop is CASSLVSGEGDTQYF. CDR3 DNA sequence: TGCGCCAGCAGCTTGGTGTCGGGAGAGGGAGATACGCAGTATTTT.

V usage is TRBV5-1 and J usage is TRBJ2-1; 8 bases fit TRBD1. CDR1 and CDR2 from the germline V gene are SGHRS and YFSETQ. CDR3 length: 17 residues. The V and J ends lost 6 bases and 7 bases, in that order; junction bases with no gene match: 18. Written as DNA, the CDR3 is TGCGCCAGCAAAAATGGTCCGGGGCAGGGGGCGCGAAATGAGCAGTTCTTC. It yields the protein CASKNGPGQGARNEQFF.

This clonotype was recorded a few times. V gene TRBV27 combines with J gene TRBJ2-3; D is unresolved. The V gene lost 1 base and the J gene lost 6 bases, with 8 bases spanning the gap. The CDR3 sequence is 13 residues long. The germline V gene encodes CDR1 MNHEY and CDR2 SMNVEV (reference sequence). The CDR3 DNA sequence: TGTGCCAGCAGTTTATTGGGTGGGGATACGCAGTATTTT. It encodes CASSLLGGDTQYF.

V is TRBV28 and J is TRBJ2-5, with 7 bases fitting TRBD2. Germline-derived CDR1 and CDR2 are MDHEN and SYDVKM. The CDR3 length is 16 residues. The trim removed 4 bases at V and 0 bases at J, leaving 8 bases unmatched. This chain's CDR3 is CASSSPGLTYQETQYF. The CDR3 DNA follows: TGTGCCAGCAGTTCGCCGGGACTAACCTACCAAGAGACCCAGTACTTC.

The chain links TRBV29-1 to TRBJ1-1; unclear D gene. The CDR3 extends over 12 amino acids. Between the trimmed V and J ends, which lost 3 bases and 0 bases, there was a span of 5 bases. Germline CDR1 reads SQVTM; CDR2 reads ANQGSEA. The CDR3 reads CSVDLVNTEAFF. The CDR3, as DNA: TGCAGCGTTGATCTGGTGAACACTGAAGCTTTCTTT.

J is TRBJ2-1 and V is TRBV29-1; D gene ambiguous. Germline CDR1 is SQVTM and CDR2 is ANQGSEA. The germline V and J ends were trimmed by 3 bases and 10 bases, with 7 bases remaining between them. The CDR3 is made up of 10 amino acids. In nucleotides, the CDR3 is TGCAGCGTTGACGAAGGAGAGCAGTTCTTC. As protein: CSVDEGEQFF.

The chain recombines TRBV5-5 with TRBJ2-3, with 11 bases aligning to TRBD1. CDR1 and CDR2 from the germline V gene are SGHKS and YYEKEE (reference sequence). The length of the CDR3 is 17 residues. V was pared by 4 bases and J by 3 bases, with 10 bases of the junction left unmatched. CDR3 in amino acids: CASSIRPWDRGTDTQYF. CDR3 nucleotide sequence: TGTGCCAGCAGCATCCGGCCGTGGGACAGGGGGACAGATACGCAGTATTTT.

The rearrangement links TRBV13 to TRBJ1-1; TRBD1 is a possible D gene (6 bases). Trimming stripped 3 bases from V and 6 bases from J, with 14 bases between. Germline V gives CDR1 PRHDT, CDR2 FYEKMQ (reference sequence). The CDR3 is made up of 14 amino acids. The CDR3 reads CASSFGTHGAEAFF. As DNA, the CDR3 is TGTGCCAGCAGCTTCGGGACACATGGCGCTGAAGCTTTCTTT.

The CDR3 DNA is TGTGCCAGCAGCTTAGAAGGGGACAGGGTCCACATTCAGTACTTC. This sequence encodes CASSLEGDRVHIQYF. The J gene is TRBJ2-4, the V gene TRBV7-8; 9 bases fit TRBD1. In germline, CDR1 is SGHVS, CDR2 FQNEAQ. The CDR3 covers 15 residues. V lost 1 base and J lost 8; bases outside the gene matches: 6.

In this sample, this clonotype turned up a few times. This rearrangement joins TRBV10-3 to TRBJ2-3; D remains ambiguous. Germline V gene sequence: CDR1 ENHRY, CDR2 SYGVKD. V shed 5 bases and J shed 2 bases, with 11 bases lying between them. There are 14 residues in the CDR3. The CDR3 loop is CAISKDPFTDTQYF. In DNA form, the CDR3 reads TGTGCCATCAGTAAGGACCCATTCACAGATACGCAGTATTTT.

The rearrangement uses TRBV12-3 or TRBV12-4 and TRBJ2-3; the D gene is possibly TRBD2 (6 bases). This CDR3 is built from 16 residues. Trimming took 6 bases from V and 2 from J, leaving 18 bases between them. The CDR3 sequence is CASRFLPGLATDTQYF. Here the CDR3 DNA reads TGTGCCAGCAGGTTCTTACCGGGACTTGCCACAGATACGCAGTATTTT.

This clonotype was seen more than once but under ten times. The chain uses TRBV15 and TRBJ2-1; 7 positions agree with TRBD2. Unmatched junction bases numbered 12, after V lost 1 base and J lost 6 bases. Germline values: CDR1 LNHNV, CDR2 YYDKDF (reference sequence). The CDR3 has 17 residues. The CDR3 DNA reads TGTGCCACCAGCAGAGTGGTGGGGGGAGGGGCTCGCAATGAGCAGTTCTTC. Amino acid sequence: CATSRVVGGGARNEQFF.

This clonotype was found a few times. The CDR3 spells CASSYKGYAYNEQFF. The DNA for the CDR3 is TGTGCCAGCAGCTACAAGGGTTACGCCTACAATGAGCAGTTCTTC. The rearrangement links TRBV13 to TRBJ2-1; D not resolved. Germline assignment: CDR1 PRHDT and CDR2 FYEKMQ (reference sequence). V was trimmed by 4 bases and J by 2 bases, leaving 12 bases between them. CDR3 size: 15 residues.

The chain has TRBV20-1 and TRBJ2-1, with D possibly being TRBD2 (5 bases). V lost 1 base, J lost 10 bases, and 11 bases lay in between. Germline CDR1 reads DFQATT; CDR2 reads SNEGSKA (reference sequence). The CDR3 runs 12 residues. DNA for the CDR3: TGCAGTGCTAGAGCTACTAGAGAGGAGCAGTTCTTC. This gives the protein CSARATREEQFF.

A word on this clonotype: A read error may explain this, as a much larger clone is one base away. The gene calls are TRBV12-3 or TRBV12-4 and TRBJ2-7; D not certain. There are 13 residues in the CDR3. CDR3 sequence reads: CASSLGESCEQYF. Here the CDR3 DNA reads TGTGCCAGCAGTTTGGGCGAGTCCTGCGAGCAGTACTTC.